The 11 T cell receptor beta chains below come from one sample, sequenced in a study of blood T cells in healthy people across ages. Through a sample-barcoded 5' primer and a J-beta primer mix, a second PCR was run for roughly 6 to 12 cycles. TCRdb used MiXCR to reprocess the 5' RACE reads, holding one entry per CDR3 protein. Among about 1.6 million distinct CDR3 sequences listed, about 35% were seen once. The source material was blood. The receptors originated from a woman in her twenties or thirties in good health.

V usage is TRBV4-2 and J usage is TRBJ2-2, with 7 bases fitting TRBD2. The CDR3 spans 18 residues. V shed 0 bases and J 1 base; nucleotides not matched to a gene: 8. Germline assignment: CDR1 LGHNA and CDR2 YNFKEQ. CDR3 amino acids: CASSQDFEGLQNTGELFF. CDR3 in DNA: TGTGCCAGCAGCCAAGATTTCGAGGGACTACAGAACACCGGGGAGCTGTTTTTT.

This chain uses TRBV15 with TRBJ2-7; 8 bases are a match to TRBD2. Germline CDR1 reads LNHNV; CDR2 reads YYDKDF (reference sequence). The CDR3 runs 14 residues. Trimming removed 3 bases from V and 4 bases from J; junction bases left unmatched: 5. CDR3 protein: CATSSGLAAYEQYF. Written as DNA, the CDR3 is TGTGCCACCAGCAGTGGACTAGCTGCGTACGAGCAGTACTTC.

V gene TRBV20-1 combines with J gene TRBJ1-1; 10 bases align to TRBD1. The CDR3 consists of 15 residues. With V trimmed by 0 bases and J by 4 bases, 5 bases remained unmatched. Germline V CDR1 and CDR2: DFQATT, SNEGSKA (reference sequence). The chain's CDR3 is CSARETGGEGTEAFF. In DNA, the CDR3 is TGCAGTGCTAGAGAGACAGGGGGCGAGGGCACTGAAGCTTTCTTT.

A few counts support this clonotype. The CDR3 is CATSTTSGRGETQYF. CDR3 coding DNA: TGTGCCACCAGTACGACTAGCGGGAGGGGAGAGACCCAGTACTTC. The chain joins TRBV24-1 to TRBJ2-5; the match to TRBD2 covers 14 bases. The V and J ends lost 6 bases and 4 bases, in that order; junction bases with no gene match: 3. CDR3 length: 15 amino acids. CDR1 is KGHDR and CDR2 is SFDVKD in the germline V gene.

This clonotype showed up just a few times. The rearrangement links TRBV20-1 to TRBJ2-1; possibly TRBD2 for D (6 bases). CDR1 is DFQATT, CDR2 SNEGSKA, per germline (reference sequence). The CDR3 contains 14 residues. V shed 0 bases and J shed 3 bases, with 9 bases lying between them. CDR3 amino acids: CSARDAGNYNEQFF. In nucleotides, the CDR3 is TGCAGTGCTAGAGATGCGGGAAACTACAATGAGCAGTTCTTC.

This chain uses TRBV11-2 with TRBJ1-3, with D uncertain. CDR1 is SGHAT, CDR2 FQNNGV, per germline. There are 13 residues in the CDR3. The V end lost 1 base, the J end lost 7 bases, and 8 bases lay between the germline ends. The CDR3 DNA reads as TGTGCCAGCAGCTTAGCCGGTTTGAACACCATATATTTT. Its translation: CASSLAGLNTIYF. Using reference TRBV11-2 and TRBJ1-3 for the parts outside the CDR3, the full variable domain is EAGVAQSPRYKIIEKRQSVAFWCNPISGHATLYWYQQILGQGPKLLIQFQNNGVVDDSQLPKDRFSAERLKGVDSTLKIQPAKLEDSAVYLCASSLAGLNTIYFGEGSWLTVV.

This clonotype was picked up many times. V usage is TRBV27 and J usage is TRBJ2-1; 9 positions match TRBD2. CDR1 and CDR2 from the germline V gene are MNHEY and SMNVEV (reference sequence). Trimming at V came to 3 bases and at J to 5 bases, leaving 2 bases not matched to a gene. The CDR3 sequence is 14 residues long. The CDR3 DNA reads TGTGCCAGCAGTTTGACTAGCGGCGACAATGAGCAGTTCTTC. Its translation is CASSLTSGDNEQFF.

The rearrangement links TRBV4-1 to TRBJ2-3; 7 positions match TRBD2. The CDR3 sequence is 19 residues long. Germline V gives CDR1 MGHRA, CDR2 YSYEKL. V was pared by 4 bases and J by 0 bases, with 16 bases of the junction left unmatched. The CDR3 region is CASSPVTPTSPLSTDTQYF. The CDR3 DNA reads as TGCGCCAGCAGCCCAGTCACCCCGACTAGCCCTCTAAGCACAGATACGCAGTATTTT.

The chain recombines TRBV7-2 with TRBJ2-1; 13 bases are shared with TRBD2. The CDR3 consists of 16 residues. Per germline, CDR1 SGHTA and CDR2 FQGNSA. The V and J ends lost 4 bases and 9 bases, in that order; junction bases with no gene match: 9. The CDR3 DNA follows: TGTGCCAGCAGCTATACTAGCGGGAGGGCCGGAAGTGAGCAGTTCTTC. It encodes CASSYTSGRAGSEQFF. Together with reference TRBV7-2 and TRBJ2-1, the CDR3 gives the full variable domain: GAGVSQSPSNKVTEKGKDVELRCDPISGHTALYWYRQSLGQGLEFLIYFQGNSAPDKSGLPSDRFSAERTGGSVSTLTIQRTQQEDSAVYLCASSYTSGRAGSEQFFGPGTRLTVL.

The rearrangement links TRBV15 to TRBJ2-1; D is unresolved. V lost 7 bases to trimming and J lost 1 base, with 11 bases between them. Germline CDR1 reads LNHNV; CDR2 reads YYDKDF (reference sequence). The CDR3 is made up of 14 amino acids. CDR3 DNA: TGTGCCACCAAGAAGGCGGATTCCTACAATGAGCAGTTCTTC. Its translation: CATKKADSYNEQFF.

The V call is TRBV20-1, the J call TRBJ1-5; D is uncertain. Germline V lookup: CDR1 DFQATT, CDR2 SNEGSKA (reference sequence). Trimming took 3 bases from V and 6 from J, leaving 6 bases between them. CDR3 length: 11 amino acids. The CDR3 nucleotides are TGCAGTGCTAGGTTGGGTCAGCCCCAGCATTTT. Translated, it gives CSARLGQPQHF.